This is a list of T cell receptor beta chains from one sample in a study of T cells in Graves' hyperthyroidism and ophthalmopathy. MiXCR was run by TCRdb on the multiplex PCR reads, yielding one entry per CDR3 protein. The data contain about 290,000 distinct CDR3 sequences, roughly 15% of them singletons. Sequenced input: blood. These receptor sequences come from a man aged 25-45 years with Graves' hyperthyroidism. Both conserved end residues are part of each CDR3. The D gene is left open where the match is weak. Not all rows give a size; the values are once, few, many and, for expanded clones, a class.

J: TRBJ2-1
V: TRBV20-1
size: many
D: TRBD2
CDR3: CSPGGGAGGPGEQFF
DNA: TGCAGCCCTGGGGGGGGAGCGGGAGGGCCTGGAGAGCAGTTCTTC

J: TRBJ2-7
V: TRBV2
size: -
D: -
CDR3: CASSPPLHYEQYF
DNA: TGTGCCAGCAGCCCCCCCCTTCACTACGAGCAGTACTTC

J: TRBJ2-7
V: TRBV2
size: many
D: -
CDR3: CASRYRVSSYEQYF
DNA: TGTGCCAGCAGGTACAGGGTTTCGTCTTACGAGCAGTACTTC

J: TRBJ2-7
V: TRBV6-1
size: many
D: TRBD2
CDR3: CASRAAGVREQYF
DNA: TGTGCCAGCAGGGCGGCGGGGGTGAGGGAGCAGTACTTC

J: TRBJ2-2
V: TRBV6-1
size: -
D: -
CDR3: CASSEAVTGELFF
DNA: TGTGCCAGCAGTGAAGCAGTTACCGGGGAGCTGTTTTTT

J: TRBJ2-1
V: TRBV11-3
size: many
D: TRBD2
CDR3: CASSSYTSGRARSYNEQFF
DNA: TGTGCCAGCAGCTCGTACACTAGCGGGAGGGCAAGATCCTACAATGAGCAGTTCTTC

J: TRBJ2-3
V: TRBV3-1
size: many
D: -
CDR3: CASSQGSGSTDTQYF
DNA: TGTGCCAGCAGCCAAGGTAGCGGCAGCACAGATACGCAGTATTTT

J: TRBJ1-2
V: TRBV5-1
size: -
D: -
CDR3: CASSWEAGRGYYAYTF
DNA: TGCGCCAGCAGCTGGGAGGCCGGCAGGGGCTACTATGCCTACACCTTC

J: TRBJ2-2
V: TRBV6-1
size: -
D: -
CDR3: CASSEWEANTGELFF
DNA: TGTGCCAGCAGTGAATGGGAAGCGAACACCGGGGAGCTGTTTTTT

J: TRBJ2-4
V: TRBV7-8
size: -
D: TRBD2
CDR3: CASSQAGAGAGVVENIQYF
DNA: TGTGCCAGCAGCCAGGCGGGGGCTGGAGCGGGAGTGGTCGAAAACATTCAGTACTTC

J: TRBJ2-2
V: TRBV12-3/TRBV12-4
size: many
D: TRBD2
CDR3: CASRPPGSGATGELFF
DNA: TGTGCCAGCAGACCCCCGGGTAGCGGGGCCACCGGGGAGCTGTTTTTT

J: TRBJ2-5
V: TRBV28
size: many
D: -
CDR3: CASSSHQETQYF
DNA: TGTGCCAGCAGCAGTCACCAAGAGACCCAGTACTTC

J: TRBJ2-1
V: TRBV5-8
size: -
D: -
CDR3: CASGYDSTYGEQFF
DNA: TGTGCCAGCGGCTATGACTCCACGTATGGTGAGCAGTTCTTC

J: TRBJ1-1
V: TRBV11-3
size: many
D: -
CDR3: CASSSRGIQEAFF
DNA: TGTGCCAGCAGCTCAAGGGGGATACAGGAAGCTTTCTTT

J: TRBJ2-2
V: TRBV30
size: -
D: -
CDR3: CAWGNQGGNTGELFF
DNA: TGTGCCTGGGGCAACCAGGGGGGGAACACCGGGGAGCTGTTTTTT

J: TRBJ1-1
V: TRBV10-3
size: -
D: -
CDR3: CAISRQGPYPVNTEAFF
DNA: TGTGCCATCAGCCGCCAGGGCCCCTACCCAGTGAACACTGAAGCTTTCTTT

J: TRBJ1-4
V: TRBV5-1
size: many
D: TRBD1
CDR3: CASSSGQQLEKLFF
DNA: TGCGCCAGCAGCTCGGGACAGCAGCTTGAAAAACTGTTTTTT

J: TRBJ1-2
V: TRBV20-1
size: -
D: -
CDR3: CSARGHDYGYTF
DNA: TGCAGTGCTAGGGGGCACGACTATGGCTACACCTTC

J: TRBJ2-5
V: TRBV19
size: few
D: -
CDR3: CASSIGGGGGTQYF
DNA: TGTGCCAGTAGTATAGGTGGAGGAGGAGGGACCCAGTACTTC

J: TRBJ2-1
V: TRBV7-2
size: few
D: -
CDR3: CASSSTLIEQFF
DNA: TGTGCCAGCAGCTCTACTTTAATTGAGCAGTTCTTC

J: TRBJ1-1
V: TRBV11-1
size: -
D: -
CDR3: CASRKTLLNTEAFF
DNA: TGTGCCAGCCGGAAGACGCTTTTGAACACTGAAGCTTTCTTT

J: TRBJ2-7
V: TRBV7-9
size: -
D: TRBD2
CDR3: CASSLAGGPGYEQYF
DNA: TGTGCCAGCAGCTTAGCGGGAGGGCCAGGGTACGAGCAGTACTTC

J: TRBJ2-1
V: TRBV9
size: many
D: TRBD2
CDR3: CASSPPGLAGAYNEQFF
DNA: TGTGCCAGCAGCCCACCGGGACTAGCGGGAGCTTACAATGAGCAGTTCTTC

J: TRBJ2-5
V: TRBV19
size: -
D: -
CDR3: CASSMVRGGVETQYF
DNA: TGTGCCAGTAGTATGGTCAGGGGAGGGGTAGAGACCCAGTACTTC

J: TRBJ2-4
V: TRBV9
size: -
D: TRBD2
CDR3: CASSGHGGALAKNIQYF
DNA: TGTGCCAGCAGCGGGCACGGGGGGGCCCTAGCCAAAAACATTCAGTACTTC

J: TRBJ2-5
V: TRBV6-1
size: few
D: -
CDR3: CASTRGLETQYF
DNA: TGTGCCAGCACCCGCGGGCTGGAGACCCAGTACTTC

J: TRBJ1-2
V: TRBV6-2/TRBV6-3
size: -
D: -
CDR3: CASRSEYGYTF
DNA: TGTGCCAGCAGGTCAGAATATGGCTACACCTTC

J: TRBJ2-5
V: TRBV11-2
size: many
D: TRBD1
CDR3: CASSPRTGWLQETQYF
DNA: TGTGCCAGCAGCCCTCGGACAGGATGGCTCCAAGAGACCCAGTACTTC

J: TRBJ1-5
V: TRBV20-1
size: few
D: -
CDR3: CSARRGEEPQHF
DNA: TGCAGTGCGAGAAGGGGTGAAGAGCCCCAGCATTTT

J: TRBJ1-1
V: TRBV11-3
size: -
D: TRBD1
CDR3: CASSDSVLGQVEAFF
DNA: TGTGCCAGCAGCGATTCGGTCTTAGGACAGGTTGAAGCTTTCTTT

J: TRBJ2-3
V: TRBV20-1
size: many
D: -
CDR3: CSAEPTHEGTDTQYF
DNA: TGCAGTGCTGAACCGACTCACGAAGGCACAGATACGCAGTATTTT

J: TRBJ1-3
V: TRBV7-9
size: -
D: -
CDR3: CASSLVRSRDTIYF
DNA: TGTGCCAGCAGCTTAGTCAGGTCCCGGGACACCATATATTTT

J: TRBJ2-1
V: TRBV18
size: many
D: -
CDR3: CASSPRSSENEQFF
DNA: TGTGCCAGCTCACCACGTTCTAGCGAAAATGAGCAGTTCTTC

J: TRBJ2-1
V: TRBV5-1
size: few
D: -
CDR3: CASSLTGSYSYNEQFF
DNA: TGCGCCAGCAGCTTAACGGGGAGTTATTCCTACAATGAGCAGTTCTTC

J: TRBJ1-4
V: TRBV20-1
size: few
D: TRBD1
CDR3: CSARDRAGEKLFF
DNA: TGCAGTGCCAGAGACAGGGCTGGCGAAAAACTGTTTTTT

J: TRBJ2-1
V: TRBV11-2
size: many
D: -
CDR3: CASSFRAGGGQFF
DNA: TGTGCCAGCAGCTTTAGAGCAGGGGGAGGGCAGTTCTTC

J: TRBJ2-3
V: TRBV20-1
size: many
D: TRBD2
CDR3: CSATRTSGTDTQYF
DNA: TGCAGTGCTACCCGGACTAGCGGCACAGATACGCAGTATTTT

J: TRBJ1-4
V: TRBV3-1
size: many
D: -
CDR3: CASSPGPATNEKLFF
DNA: TGTGCCAGCAGCCCCGGACCTGCAACTAATGAAAAACTGTTTTTT

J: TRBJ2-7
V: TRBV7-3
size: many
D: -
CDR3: CASSLNPWGNEQYF
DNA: TGTGCCAGCAGCTTAAACCCCTGGGGGAACGAGCAGTACTTC

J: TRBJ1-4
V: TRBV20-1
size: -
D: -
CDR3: CSARVNEKLFF
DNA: TGCAGTGCTAGAGTAAATGAAAAACTGTTTTTT